Included here is one T cell receptor beta chain sequence, with context. Measured with immunoSEQ multiplex PCR; TCRdb has only the in-frame clones, and not every one. The sample gives fewer than 70,000 clones, approximately 93% of which show up once; under 2% is in the top ten. The CDR3 is 16 residues long. The V gene's germline CDR1 is MDHEN and CDR2 SYDVKM. The V and J ends lost 2 bases and 7 bases, in that order; junction bases with no gene match: 10. The treatment here: preoperative locoregional IRX-2 cytokine immunotherapy. Samples came from a phase Ib trial of preoperative locoregional IRX-2 cytokine immunotherapy. This sample was taken from a study of preoperative IRX-2 immunotherapy in early breast cancer.

The specimen was taken from a patient treated with IRX-2 immunotherapy. The genes are TRBV28 and TRBJ2-1; 8 nucleotides align to TRBD1. This sequence originates from a human donor with breast cancer. The CDR3 loop reads CASSLPQGAELNEQFF. CDR3 bases: TGTGCCAGCAGTTTACCCCAGGGGGCGGAACTGAATGAGCAGTTCTTC.